A single sample gave rise to the 24 T cell receptor beta chains below, sequenced in a study of shared clonotypes between healthy human individuals. Here immunoSEQ multiplex PCR was the method, and the copy in TCRdb shows in-frame clones only, minus some. The repertoire holds about 470,000 clones, with more than 75% as singletons. The material sequenced was PBMCs. These receptors all stem from a woman between 40 and 50 years old in good health. Some clones in this sample may be carry-over from other donors' samples.

This clone was seen more than once but under ten times. The genes are TRBV7-9 and TRBJ1-1, with 7 bases matching TRBD1. The CDR3 has 12 amino acids. Germline lookup yields CDR1 SEHNR and CDR2 FQNEAQ (reference sequence). The V gene end was trimmed by 3 bases and the J gene end by 7 bases; junction bases not matched to a gene: 2. The CDR3 reads CASSFSGGEAFF. The CDR3, as DNA: TGTGCCAGCAGCTTCTCAGGGGGTGAAGCTTTCTTT.

The chain links TRBV19 to TRBJ2-5; perhaps TRBD1 as D (6 bases). This CDR3 is built from 15 residues. Trimming removed 3 bases from V and 2 bases from J, with 13 bases in between. From germline, CDR1 is LNHDA and CDR2 SQIVND (reference sequence). In DNA form, the CDR3 reads TGTGCCAGTAGTATTCTTCAGGGGAGTCAAGAGACCCAGTACTTC. This gives the protein CASSILQGSQETQYF.

The chain couples TRBV7-8 to TRBJ2-6, with 9 nucleotides matching TRBD1. There are 19 residues in the CDR3. Germline lookup yields CDR1 SGHVS and CDR2 FQNEAQ. Trimming took 5 bases from V and 1 from J; bases not matched to a gene: 12. The CDR3 nucleotides are TGTGCCAGCAGCCCGTCCCCGGACAGGGGCGGGTCTGGGGCCAACGTCCTGACTTTC. Residues: CASSPSPDRGGSGANVLTF.

This chain uses TRBV6-1 with TRBJ2-7, with D tentatively TRBD2 (7 bases). The germline V gene encodes CDR1 MNHNS and CDR2 SASEGT. V was trimmed by 7 bases and J by 0 bases, leaving 16 bases between them. This CDR3 comprises 15 residues. The CDR3 region is CASNLWGGASYEQYF. The CDR3 bases are TGTGCCAGCAACCTGTGGGGGGGGGCCTCCTACGAGCAGTACTTC.

The V gene is TRBV7-9, the J gene TRBJ2-5; D remains ambiguous. The better agreement between TRBJ2-7 and the DNA end casts doubt on the J call. This CDR3 has 13 amino acids. The germline V gene encodes CDR1 SEHNR and CDR2 FQNEAQ (reference sequence). CDR3 nucleotides: TGTGCCAGCAGCTTGACGAGTTTGGGCGAGCAGTACTTC. Amino acids: CASSLTSLGEQYF.

This chain links TRBV6-1 with TRBJ1-5; maybe TRBD1 (6 bases). The CDR3 is 16 amino acids. The ends were cut back, 4 bases at V and 6 bases at J, with 19 bases in the middle. CDR1 and CDR2 from the germline V gene are MNHNS and SASEGT. In nucleotides, the CDR3 is TGTGCCAGCAGTGCATATGAACTAACAGGGTTTCAGCCCCAGCATTTT. Residues: CASSAYELTGFQPQHF.

This clone showed up many times. This specimen includes other DNA sequences encoding the same CDR3. The gene calls are TRBV28 and TRBJ2-5; TRBD2 matches 7 bases. Trimming took 2 bases from V and 4 from J; bases not matched to a gene: 4. The CDR3 loop spans 14 amino acids. The germline V gene has CDR1 MDHEN and CDR2 SYDVKM. The CDR3 spells CASSLAGDVETQYF. The CDR3 nucleotides read TGTGCCAGCAGTTTAGCGGGAGATGTAGAGACCCAGTACTTC.

Here the CDR3 reads CASSSPRGTNEKLFF. For the CDR3, the DNA is TGTGCCAGCTCATCGCCCAGGGGAACTAATGAAAAACTGTTTTTT. V and J are TRBV18 and TRBJ1-4; D may be TRBD1 (6 bases). CDR1 and CDR2 (germline): KGHSH, LQKENI. CDR3 size: 15 residues. V lost 5 bases and J 1 base, leaving 11 bases between the germline ends.

The chain uses TRBV7-9 and TRBJ2-7; D may be TRBD1 (7 bases). The CDR3 sequence is 14 residues long. The ends were cut back, 5 bases at V and 5 bases at J, with 16 bases in the middle. Per the germline V gene, CDR1 is SEHNR and CDR2 is FQNEAQ (reference sequence). CDR3 region: CASSQGGPRDEQYF. The CDR3 DNA is TGTGCCAGCAGCCAGGGGGGCCCCCGAGACGAGCAGTACTTC.

As concerns this clone: The CDR3 ends on some other residue instead of the conserved phenylalanine or tryptophan, so this is likely a read error. The limits of the CDR3 on the DNA are not certain, so only TCRdb's listed CDR3 is given. This chain uses TRBV6-1 with TRBJ2-7; TRBD1, the D gene given by the table, was not confirmed from the DNA. From its first to its last residue, the CDR3 has 12 amino acids. Germline lookup yields CDR1 MNHNS and CDR2 SASEGT. CDR3: CASSDRGRMQHS.

This clone came up many times. The chain links TRBV5-5 to TRBJ2-7; a weak D match, TRBD1 (5 bases). The CDR3 has 12 residues. The V and J ends lost 4 bases and 3 bases respectively, with 8 bases between them. Germline V lookup: CDR1 SGHKS, CDR2 YYEKEE (reference sequence). The CDR3 bases are TGTGCCAGCAGCCGACAGTTCTACGAGCAGTACTTC. Residues: CASSRQFYEQYF. Full variable domain (remainder filled in from reference TRBV5-5 and TRBJ2-7): DAGVTQSPTHLIKTRGQQVTLRCSPISGHKSVSWYQQVLGQGPQFIFQYYEKEERGRGNFPDRFSARQFPNYSSELNVNALLLGDSALYLCASSRQFYEQYFGPGTRLTVT.

Concerning this clone: A much bigger clone sits one base away, suggesting this may be a read error. The chain uses TRBV6-1 and TRBJ2-7; 11 nucleotides agree with TRBD2. The CDR3 spans 15 residues. CDR1 and CDR2 (germline): MNHNS, SASEGT. The V segment lost 3 bases and the J segment 2 bases; nucleotides outside the gene matches: 3. CDR3 region: CASSDWTSGPYEQYF. CDR3 DNA sequence: TGTGCCAGCAGTGACTGGACTAGCGGGCCCTACGAGCAGTACTTC.

The chain recombines TRBV7-3 with TRBJ2-3; TRBD1 matches 9 bases. Losses at the gene ends were 5 bases for V and 1 base for J; bases not matched to a gene: 7. The CDR3 loop spans 16 amino acids. Looked up from germline, CDR1 is SGHTA and CDR2 is FQGTGA. The CDR3 region is CASSMDRGRGTDTQYF. The DNA of the CDR3 is TGTGCCAGCAGCATGGACAGGGGACGAGGCACAGATACGCAGTATTTT.

V usage is TRBV2 and J usage is TRBJ1-2, with TRBD1 matching 11 bases. CDR3 length: 14 amino acids. CDR1 and CDR2 from the germline V gene are SNHLY and FYNNEI. V gave up 6 bases and J gave up 5 bases; unmatched junction bases: 5. CDR3 bases: TGTGCCAGCAGCGGACAGGGGGCTTCGTATGGCTACACCTTC. This gives the protein CASSGQGASYGYTF.

This clone was picked up one time. The V and J genes are TRBV9 and TRBJ2-1; 9 bases fit TRBD2. The CDR3 is 19 amino acids. Germline V CDR1 and CDR2: SGDLS, YYNGEE. Unmatched junction bases numbered 19, after V lost 4 bases and J lost 5 bases. The CDR3: CASSWVAGGRALWDNEQFF. CDR3 in DNA: TGTGCCAGCAGCTGGGTAGCGGGCGGGAGGGCACTCTGGGACAATGAGCAGTTCTTC.

The CDR3: CASSERFEGAGEAKNIQYF. As DNA, the CDR3 is TGTGCCAGCAGTGAAAGGTTTGAGGGGGCGGGGGAAGCCAAAAACATTCAGTACTTC. The chain couples TRBV6-1 to TRBJ2-4; either TRBD1 or TRBD2 may fit D (7 bases each). The CDR3 contains 19 residues. Germline assignment: CDR1 MNHNS and CDR2 SASEGT. Trimming removed 2 bases at V and 0 bases at J, with 20 bases between.

The chain joins TRBV7-8 to TRBJ1-3; possibly TRBD1 for D (5 bases). Per the germline V gene, CDR1 is SGHVS and CDR2 is FQNEAQ. CDR3 size: 17 residues. V was shortened by 5 bases and J by 0 bases, with 17 bases between the two germline ends. This CDR3 reads CASSPRDGILSGNTIYF. In DNA form, the CDR3 reads TGTGCCAGCAGCCCAAGGGACGGAATACTCTCTGGAAACACCATATATTTT. Full variable domain (missing parts from reference TRBV7-8 and TRBJ1-3): GAGVSQSPRYKVAKRGQDVALRCDPISGHVSLFWYQQALGQGPEFLTYFQNEAQLDKSGLPSDRFFAERPEGSVSTLKIQRTQQEDSAVYLCASSPRDGILSGNTIYFGEGSWLTVV.

The rearrangement uses TRBV27 and TRBJ2-7; possibly TRBD1 for D (5 bases). V lost 6 bases and J 1 base, leaving 16 bases between the germline ends. The germline gives CDR1 MNHEY, CDR2 SMNVEV (reference sequence). This CDR3 has 15 residues. CDR3 nucleotides: TGTGCCAGCAGGTTAAGGGGTACATTATCCTACGAGCAGTACTTC. This sequence encodes CASRLRGTLSYEQYF.

The chain links TRBV28 to TRBJ2-7; no firm D call. Trimming removed 6 bases from V and 7 bases from J, with 13 bases in between. The length of the CDR3 is 12 residues. The germline gives CDR1 MDHEN, CDR2 SYDVKM. CDR3 residues: CASSTTLKEQYF. DNA of the CDR3: TGTGCCAGCAGCACCACCCTTAAGGAGCAGTACTTC.

This clone was observed a handful of times. The chain joins TRBV23-1 to TRBJ2-7; D may be TRBD2 (5 bases). TRBV23-1 falls under the ORF class, with uncertain function. The CDR3 length is 8 residues. The V gene lost 9 bases and the J gene lost 9 bases, with 6 bases spanning the gap. CDR3 amino acids: CARLGQYF. In DNA, the CDR3 is TGCGCCAGACTAGGGCAGTACTTC.

The rearrangement uses TRBV2 and TRBJ1-5; a weak D match, TRBD1 (5 bases). CDR3 length: 15 amino acids. CDR1 is SNHLY and CDR2 is FYNNEI in the germline V gene. V was clipped by 2 bases and J by 2 bases, with 10 bases between them. The CDR3 protein is CASSERTQGNQPQHF. DNA for the CDR3: TGTGCCAGCAGTGAAAGGACACAAGGCAATCAGCCCCAGCATTTT.

The rearrangement joins TRBV5-4 to TRBJ2-1, with 10 bases fitting TRBD2. The CDR3 sequence is 16 residues long. CDR1 and CDR2 from the germline V gene are SGHNT and YYREEE (reference sequence). V lost 1 base to trimming and J lost 6 bases; unmatched junction nucleotides: 7. The CDR3: CASSLPRLAGVNEQFF. The DNA for the CDR3 is TGTGCCAGCAGCTTGCCCCGGCTAGCGGGAGTCAATGAGCAGTTCTTC.

The chain joins TRBV6-1 to TRBJ2-5, with 10 nucleotides matching TRBD1. The germline gives CDR1 MNHNS, CDR2 SASEGT. Trimming took 5 bases from V and 5 from J; bases not matched to a gene: 5. The CDR3 sequence is 14 residues long. Here the CDR3 DNA reads TGTGCCAGCAGTCCTGACAGGGGGCACGAGACCCAGTACTTC. It translates to CASSPDRGHETQYF.

The table lists this clone with a count of one. The chain has TRBV2 and TRBJ2-3; D is tentatively TRBD1 or TRBD2 (5 bases each). The CDR3 consists of 13 residues. CDR1 is SNHLY and CDR2 is FYNNEI in the germline V gene. Trimming pared 5 bases from V and 6 bases from J, leaving 12 bases between. CDR3 DNA: TGTGCCAGCAGTCGGGACCCTACGGATACGCAGTATTTT. Its translation is CASSRDPTDTQYF.